The present T cell receptor (beta chain) was sequenced within a study of blood T cell repertoires in COVID-19. The overall study: Both acute and convalescent COVID-19 samples were obtained from the United States, Italy and Spain.

This CDR3 has 15 residues. V dropped 5 bases and J dropped 6 bases, with 16 bases sitting between them. The germline CDR1 and CDR2 sequences are SSHAT and FNYEAQ (reference sequence). Original analysis: From reference gene primer amplification, estimates of nucleated cell counts were derived. The data were produced by immunoSEQ multiplex PCR, yet TCRdb's version contains in-frame clones alone and is incomplete. Clonal size and the V and J genes are those of that table, whereas D and trimming came from the DNA. The profile shows about 140,000 clones, 80% to 85% of them singletons. The sequenced material came from peripheral blood. The chain is built from TRBV7-7 and TRBJ2-2; D might be TRBD2 (5 bases). The TCR was taken from a woman aged 60 to 75 with active or convalescent COVID-19. The CDR3 sequence: CASSPSPGSAGELFF. The CDR3 DNA follows: TGTGCCAGCAGCCCATCACCTGGGAGCGCCGGGGAGCTGTTTTTT.